This TCR beta chain is from a study of type 1 and type 2 diabetes patients. Findings and limits, study-wide: Some T1D-only expanded clones might appear in more T2D or control samples. V and J gene usage correlated at 0.8 to 0.97 between type 2 diabetes and control samples.

Donors had no other autoimmune disease or infection in four weeks. Each participant gave ten milliliters of peripheral blood. PCR was run on genomic DNA. Amplification of the beta chain CDR3 used 30 forward and 13 reverse multiplex primers. TCRdb ran MiXCR on the multiplex PCR reads and lists one entry per CDR3 protein. Among about 290,000 distinct CDR3 sequences listed, more than 40% were seen once. The CDR3 covers 16 residues. With 5 bases removed from V and 2 bases from J, the gap between germline ends came to 19 bases. Germline V CDR1 and CDR2: SGHVS, FNYEAQ. Worth noting for this clonotype: Antigen specificity is unknown.

The material sequenced was peripheral blood mononuclear cells (PBMCs). The chain has TRBV7-6 and TRBJ2-7; D is possibly TRBD2 (5 bases). This clonotype originated in a man between 18 and 35 years old with type 2 diabetes. The DNA of the CDR3 is TGTGCCAGCAGCCCTCAGTCAGCCGGGGAACCCTACGAGCAGTACTTC. Its protein is CASSPQSAGEPYEQYF.